One T cell receptor beta chain is described in this entry. This sample is drawn from a study of control samples from healthy donors and cancer patients. Produced via immunoSEQ multiplex PCR; TCRdb's table is partial and in-frame only. Counted here are some 80,000 clones, about nine tenths occurring once; the ten biggest clones make up around 5.1%. This sequence was found in a man aged 45-65 years in good health. Sequenced material: blood.

CDR3 sequence (DNA): TGCGCCAGCAGCCCCCAAGGGGGGTACTCTGGAAACACCATATATTTT. This encodes CASSPQGGYSGNTIYF. The chain has TRBV5-1 and TRBJ1-3; maybe TRBD1 (6 bases). Germline assignment: CDR1 SGHRS and CDR2 YFSETQ. The CDR3 has 16 residues. Trimming cost V 4 bases and J 0 bases, with 14 bases left between them.